This TCR beta chain stems from a study of T-cell reconstitution after alpha-beta-depleted transplantation in children. This CDR3 has 16 residues. Unmatched junction bases numbered 5, after V lost 4 bases and J lost 2 bases. Per the germline V gene, CDR1 is SGHDT and CDR2 is YYEEEE. General study results and limits: Once a year had passed after transplant, T-cell counts and diversity came mostly from newly produced T cells. Surviving recipient T cells and thymic progenitors underlay high day-60 TCRbeta diversity in some patients. Reportedly, roughly two months post-transplant, alpha-beta T cells arose from several hundred expanded graft clones.

Worth noting for this clonotype: As yet, its antigen is unknown.

Unique molecular identifiers were incorporated into the prepared TCRbeta library. TCRdb redid the calling of the PCR reads with MiXCR, one entry per CDR3 protein. Found here are around 800,000 distinct CDR3 sequences, roughly 16% of them singletons; the top ten hold under 6%. This clonotype was obtained from a male patient aged 10 to 17 who had a stem cell transplant for acute lymphoblastic leukemia, so the T cells may come from the graft donor. This chain joins TRBV5-6 and TRBJ2-7; 14 bases are shared with TRBD2. The sequenced sample was PBMCs, mostly from graft donor cells, obtained 360 days after TCRalphabeta/CD19-depleted stem cell transplant. The CDR3 nucleotides are TGTGCCAGCAGCCTAGGGACTAGCGGGGGCCCCTACGAGCAGTACTTC. Translating gives CASSLGTSGGPYEQYF.